The TCR beta chain under discussion was sequenced for a study of T cell responses to AZD1222 COVID-19 vaccine. The CDR3 totals 15 residues. From germline, CDR1 is LNHNV and CDR2 YYDKDF (reference sequence). Trimming left V 4 bases short and J 0 bases short, with 11 bases between. Study findings and constraints: Spike-specific TCR breadth and depth rose after two AZD1222 doses.

About this clone itself: Its antigen is undetermined.

The repertoire was sequenced with immunoSEQ multiplex PCR; TCRdb's copy has only in-frame clones and lacks some. Of about 85,000 clones detected, roughly nine tenths appear once; the ten largest clones hold around 6.7%. The chain recombines TRBV15 with TRBJ2-3, with D possibly TRBD2 on 7 matching bases. The sequencing used peripheral blood, collected on day 0 of AZD1222 vaccination. This clonotype was obtained from an adult in good health. CDR3 sequence reads: CATSKGGYSTDTQYF. In nucleotides, the CDR3 is TGTGCCACCAGCAAGGGGGGGTACAGCACAGATACGCAGTATTTT.